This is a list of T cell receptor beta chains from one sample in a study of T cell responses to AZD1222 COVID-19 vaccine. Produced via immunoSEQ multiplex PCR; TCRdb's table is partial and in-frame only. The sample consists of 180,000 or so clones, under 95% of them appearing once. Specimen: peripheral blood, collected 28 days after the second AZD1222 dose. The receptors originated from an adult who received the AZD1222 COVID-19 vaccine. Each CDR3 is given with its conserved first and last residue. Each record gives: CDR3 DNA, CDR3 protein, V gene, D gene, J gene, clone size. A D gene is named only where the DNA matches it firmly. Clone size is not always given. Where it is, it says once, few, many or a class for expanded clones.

TGTGCCAGCAGTGGCCTGGAGACCCAGTACTTC | CASSGLETQYF | TRBV2 | . | TRBJ2-5 | once
TGTGCCAGTAGTACGGGAGGGACGGATTGGAAGACCCAGTACTTC | CASSTGGTDWKTQYF | TRBV19 | TRBD2 | TRBJ2-5 | .
TGTGCCAGCAGCTTATGGGGGCGGAACTATGGCTACACCTTC | CASSLWGRNYGYTF | TRBV5-8 | . | TRBJ1-2 | .
TGTGCCAGCAGGCCAGGGTTAGGGAACAATCAGCCCCAGCATTTT | CASRPGLGNNQPQHF | TRBV7-8 | . | TRBJ1-5 | .
TGTGCCAGCAGTTACCGGGGGCCTCTCTCTGGAAACACCATATATTTT | CASSYRGPLSGNTIYF | TRBV6-5 | . | TRBJ1-3 | .
TGTGCCAGCAGTGGTCCGACGGGACTAGCGGTTTACGAGCAGTACTTC | CASSGPTGLAVYEQYF | TRBV2 | TRBD2 | TRBJ2-7 | .
TGTGCCATCAGTGAGTCGACCCGGGACAGGGGCTTTGAGTTGATAAACGTCCTGACTTTC | CAISESTRDRGFELINVLTF | TRBV10-3 | TRBD1 | TRBJ2-6 | .
TGTGCCTGGACCGGACTCGGGAGGAACACCGGGGAGCTGTTTTTT | CAWTGLGRNTGELFF | TRBV30 | . | TRBJ2-2 | .
TGTGCCAGCAGCTTAAGGGGACGTGCGTACAATGAGCAGTTCTTC | CASSLRGRAYNEQFF | TRBV7-8 | . | TRBJ2-1 | .
TGTGCCAGCAGCGTAGATAACACCGGGGAGCTGTTTTTT | CASSVDNTGELFF | TRBV9 | . | TRBJ2-2 | .
TGTGCCAGCAGGTTTCGAGGGCCGGAGGGAGATACGCAGTATTTT | CASRFRGPEGDTQYF | TRBV5-4 | . | TRBJ2-3 | .
TGCGCCAGCAGCCCAGGGACAGGGGCGGGCACAGATACGCAGTATTTT | CASSPGTGAGTDTQYF | TRBV5-1 | TRBD1 | TRBJ2-3 | .
TGTGCCAGCAGCCCCGGGCCCCGCTCTGGAAACACCATATATTTT | CASSPGPRSGNTIYF | TRBV3-1/TRBV3-2 | . | TRBJ1-3 | .
TGTGCCAGCTCACCACCTAGCGGGAGGGCCCGAGAAACCGGGGAGCTGTTTTTT | CASSPPSGRARETGELFF | TRBV18 | TRBD2 | TRBJ2-2 | .
TGTGCCAGCTCACTTCAGGGGGCCAATAACTATGGCTACACCTTC | CASSLQGANNYGYTF | TRBV18 | TRBD1 | TRBJ1-2 | .
TGTGCCAGCAGCTTAGGGACAGGGGCCTATGGCTACACCTTC | CASSLGTGAYGYTF | TRBV7-2 | TRBD1 | TRBJ1-2 | .
TGCAGGGGGATGGGGGGAGCCGAGCAGTACTTC | CRGMGGAEQYF | TRBV20-1 | . | TRBJ2-7 | .
TGCAGTGCAAGTCACGAGGCCTCGGCTAACTATGGCTACACCTTC | CSASHEASANYGYTF | TRBV20-1 | . | TRBJ1-2 | .
TGTGCCAGCAGATCCTCCGGCGGTGAAGCTTTCTTT | CASRSSGGEAFF | TRBV7-9 | . | TRBJ1-1 | .
TGTGCCAGCAGCCCCCCGGGGGCCTATGGCTACACCTTC | CASSPPGAYGYTF | TRBV11-1 | . | TRBJ1-2 | .
TGTGCCAGCCTTACACGGGACCAAGGAAAACTGTTTTTT | CASLTRDQGKLFF | TRBV6-6 | . | TRBJ1-4 | .
TGCGCCAGCAGCCTGGACTCGTCGACCTACAATGAGCAGTTCTTC | CASSLDSSTYNEQFF | TRBV5-1 | . | TRBJ2-1 | .
TGTGCCAGCAGCGTTCTAGGGGGGGAAGCCACTGAAGCTTTCTTT | CASSVLGGEATEAFF | TRBV7-2 | . | TRBJ1-1 | .
TGCAGCGTTGAAGATGAGAGACAGGGGGGAGAGCAGTACTTC | CSVEDERQGGEQYF | TRBV29-1 | TRBD1 | TRBJ2-7 | .
TGTGCCAGCAGCTTGGGTCTCTTGAGCAATCAGCCCCAGCATTTT | CASSLGLLSNQPQHF | TRBV5-8 | . | TRBJ1-5 | .
TGCGCCAGCTCCATTTCCGGGACAGTAGAAGAGTCCTATAATTCACCCCTCCACTTT | CASSISGTVEESYNSPLHF | TRBV5-1 | TRBD1 | TRBJ1-6 | .
TGTGCCAGTAGTACAGTGGGCAGCCTTTATAGCAATCAGCCCCAGCATTTT | CASSTVGSLYSNQPQHF | TRBV19 | . | TRBJ1-5 | .
TGTGCCATCAGCGACAGGGGAGATACGCAGTATTTT | CAISDRGDTQYF | TRBV10-3 | TRBD1 | TRBJ2-3 | .
TGTGCCAGCAGCTCACTTTCCCTACAGGGGGGCAATCAGCCCCAGCATTTT | CASSSLSLQGGNQPQHF | TRBV28 | TRBD1 | TRBJ1-5 | .
TGTGCCAGCAGCCAAGTTTCGGGACAGGGGGTGAGGGAGCAGTACTTC | CASSQVSGQGVREQYF | TRBV3-1/TRBV3-2 | TRBD1 | TRBJ2-7 | .
TGTGCCACCAGTGATTCCCCGGGAAGCGGAGAAGAGACCCAGTACTTC | CATSDSPGSGEETQYF | TRBV24-1 | . | TRBJ2-5 | .
TGTGCCAGCAGCAAAGTACAGTCAGGGGAGTACGAGCAGTACTTC | CASSKVQSGEYEQYF | TRBV21-1 | . | TRBJ2-7 | .
TGTGCCAGCAGTCACACAGGGGTGGGGGAGCTGTTTTTT | CASSHTGVGELFF | TRBV6-5 | TRBD1 | TRBJ2-2 | .
TGTGCCAGCAGCCCGGACAGGGCGAACACTGAAGCTTTCTTT | CASSPDRANTEAFF | TRBV6-5 | TRBD1 | TRBJ1-1 | few
TGTGCCAGCAGCCGTGAAGGGAAAACTGAAGCTTTCTTT | CASSREGKTEAFF | TRBV7-2 | . | TRBJ1-1 | .
TGTGCCTGGAGTGGGGGGGACAGTAGCAATCAGCCCCAGCATTTT | CAWSGGDSSNQPQHF | TRBV30 | TRBD1 | TRBJ1-5 | .
TGTGCCAGAAGCTTGGCTGGTAAGAGACTAGCGGGCCACGAGCAGTACTTC | CARSLAGKRLAGHEQYF | TRBV5-3 | TRBD2 | TRBJ2-7 | .
TGTGCCAGCAGCTTAGGAACACAGGGTAGCAATCAGCCCCAGCATTTT | CASSLGTQGSNQPQHF | TRBV7-9 | . | TRBJ1-5 | once
TGTGCCAGTAGTATCGAGACAGGGAACACTGAAGCTTTCTTT | CASSIETGNTEAFF | TRBV19 | . | TRBJ1-1 | .
TGTGCCAGCTCACCACCGATGCGGACCCAGTACTTC | CASSPPMRTQYF | TRBV18 | . | TRBJ2-5 | .
TGTGCCAGCAGTGAGGAGGGACTGGGAAATCAGCCCCAGCATTTT | CASSEEGLGNQPQHF | TRBV7-8 | . | TRBJ1-5 | .
TGCAGCGTTGGGTCAGGGGGGAACACTGAAGCTTTCTTT | CSVGSGGNTEAFF | TRBV29-1 | TRBD1 | TRBJ1-1 | .
TGCGCCAGCAGCCGTGGGGCAACTAATGAAAAACTGTTTTTT | CASSRGATNEKLFF | TRBV5-1 | . | TRBJ1-4 | .
TGTGCCAGCAGTCCACGGGTTGGGGTAGGGAGCACCGGGGAGCTGTTTTTT | CASSPRVGVGSTGELFF | TRBV28 | . | TRBJ2-2 | .
TGTGCCAGCAGCTCAGACGGTTCGGGATTTCCCCAGCATTTT | CASSSDGSGFPQHF | TRBV7-2 | . | TRBJ1-5 | .
TGTGCCAGCGGGAGGTGGATGGGTCCTGAAGCTTTCTTT | CASGRWMGPEAFF | TRBV6-5 | . | TRBJ1-1 | .
TGTGCCAGTATGTCTACATTGACCGGGGAGCTGTTTTTT | CASMSTLTGELFF | TRBV19 | . | TRBJ2-2 | once
TGTGCCAGCAGTTCAGGGGTTGGGAACACTGAAGCTTTCTTT | CASSSGVGNTEAFF | TRBV28 | . | TRBJ1-1 | .
TGTGCCAGTAGTGCCCGGGGCACTGAAGCTTTCTTT | CASSARGTEAFF | TRBV19 | . | TRBJ1-1 | .
TGTGCCTGGAGTAGGGTTTCTGGAAACACCATATATTTT | CAWSRVSGNTIYF | TRBV30 | . | TRBJ1-3 | .
TGTGCCAGCAGCTTAGATCGGGGTGACTATGGCTACACCTTC | CASSLDRGDYGYTF | TRBV11-2 | . | TRBJ1-2 | .
TGTGCCAGCAGCTCATCTCCGCCACCCAGAGGAACAGATACGCAGTATTTT | CASSSSPPPRGTDTQYF | TRBV5-6 | . | TRBJ2-3 | .
TGTGCCAGCAGCGCCGGGACTAGCGGGACGGAGACCCAGTACTTC | CASSAGTSGTETQYF | TRBV7-9 | TRBD2 | TRBJ2-5 | .
TGCGCCAGCAGCTTGTTGGGAGCGGGGGCCTCTAGCACAGATACGCAGTATTTT | CASSLLGAGASSTDTQYF | TRBV5-1 | TRBD2 | TRBJ2-3 | .
TGTGCCACCTCCTATACAGGGTCAGGGGGCTACACCTTC | CATSYTGSGGYTF | TRBV27 | . | TRBJ1-2 | .
TGTGCCAGCAGCTCGCAGGGGGCGGGTGAAAAACTGTTTTTT | CASSSQGAGEKLFF | TRBV7-9 | TRBD1 | TRBJ1-4 | .
TGTGCCAGCAGCCTCGAGTCGGGAAACACCATATATTTT | CASSLESGNTIYF | TRBV11-2 | . | TRBJ1-3 | once
TGCGCCAGCAGCCAAGATTCAGCTCAAGAGACCCAGTACTTC | CASSQDSAQETQYF | TRBV4-1 | . | TRBJ2-5 | .
TGTGCTAGCAGCCCGGGACTAGCGGGGGTCCACGAGCAGTACTTC | CASSPGLAGVHEQYF | TRBV7-7 | TRBD2 | TRBJ2-7 | .
TGTGCCAGCGCTTATGGCGGGAGGTACCACAATGAGCAGTTCTTC | CASAYGGRYHNEQFF | TRBV27 | TRBD2 | TRBJ2-1 | .